These 20 T cell receptor beta chains were sequenced from one sample in a study of blood T cell repertoires in COVID-19. This table comes from immunoSEQ multiplex PCR, and its TCRdb copy is limited to in-frame clones, with some not included. The sample carries 350,000 to 400,000 clones, 91% recorded once. Sequenced sample: PBMCs or T cells enriched from blood (not recorded which). The receptors were sampled from a woman aged 40 to 55 who had been exposed to COVID-19.

The rearrangement uses TRBV15 and TRBJ1-1; D gene ambiguous. The CDR3 consists of 13 residues. Looked up from germline, CDR1 is LNHNV and CDR2 is YYDKDF (reference sequence). Trimming pared 0 bases from V and 12 bases from J, leaving 14 bases between. CDR3 loop: CATSRDLEGTTFF. The CDR3 DNA reads TGTGCCACCAGCAGAGATCTTGAGGGTACGACTTTCTTT.

The chain is built from TRBV6-2 or TRBV6-3 and TRBJ1-5; TRBD1 matches at 8 bases. Germline V gene lookup returns CDR1 MNHEY and CDR2 SVGEGT. The junction had 7 bases not matched to a gene; V was cut back by 4 bases and J by 5 bases. This CDR3 contains 15 residues. CDR3 bases: TGTGCCAGCAGTTCGAAAGGACAGGGATATCAGCCCCAGCATTTT. Protein sequence: CASSSKGQGYQPQHF.

The V call is TRBV4-3, the J call TRBJ1-6; perhaps TRBD1 as D (5 bases). The CDR3 loop spans 18 amino acids. V gave up 0 bases and J gave up 0 bases, with 12 bases separating them. Germline V gene data show CDR1 as LGHNA and CDR2 as YSLEER. CDR3 sequence (DNA): TGCGCCAGCAGCCAAGATAGGGGCGGGAGCTCCTATAATTCACCCCTCCACTTT. This translates into CASSQDRGGSSYNSPLHF.

This rearrangement joins TRBV5-1 to TRBJ1-4, with a possible D match to TRBD1 (5 bases). Trimming cost V 4 bases and J 0 bases, with 10 bases left between them. CDR3 length equals 15 residues. Germline assignment: CDR1 SGHRS and CDR2 YFSETQ. The CDR3: CASSTQASTNEKLFF. CDR3 in DNA: TGCGCCAGCAGCACACAGGCGTCAACTAATGAAAAACTGTTTTTT.

The chain is built from TRBV3-1 (or the pseudogene TRBV3-2) and TRBJ2-1, with TRBD2 matching over 7 bases. The CDR3 totals 16 residues. The trim removed 4 bases at V and 5 bases at J, leaving 11 bases unmatched. Per the germline V gene, CDR1 is LGHDT and CDR2 is YNNKEL (reference sequence). CDR3 coding DNA: TGTGCCAGCAGCCTTCAGACCGGGACTATAAACAATGAGCAGTTCTTC. Amino acids: CASSLQTGTINNEQFF.

The chain employs TRBV6-5 and TRBJ1-2; 7 bases are a match to TRBD1. Trimming removed 6 bases from V and 4 bases from J; junction bases left unmatched: 5. Germline CDR1 and CDR2: MNHEY and SVGAGI. This CDR3 has 13 amino acids. Written as DNA, the CDR3 is TGTGCCAGCAGCCAGACAGGGCGCTATGGCTACACCTTC. The encoded protein is CASSQTGRYGYTF.

The rearrangement joins TRBV6-5 to TRBJ2-7, with 7 bases matching TRBD1. V was pared by 2 bases and J by 6 bases, with 7 bases of the junction left unmatched. Germline V gives CDR1 MNHEY, CDR2 SVGAGI. CDR3 length: 14 amino acids. The CDR3 protein is CASSYAGTASEQYF. The CDR3 DNA follows: TGTGCCAGCAGTTACGCCGGGACAGCCTCCGAGCAGTACTTC.

The chain has TRBV7-9 and TRBJ1-4, with a possible D match to TRBD1 (6 bases). The CDR3 has 16 residues. CDR1 and CDR2 (germline): SEHNR, FQNEAQ (reference sequence). The ends were cut back, 5 bases at V and 2 bases at J, with 15 bases in the middle. The CDR3 here is CASSPRGASTNEKLFF. CDR3 in DNA: TGTGCCAGCAGCCCTCGGGGGGCCAGTACTAATGAAAAACTGTTTTTT.

V gene TRBV5-5 combines with J gene TRBJ2-5, with unresolved D. Trimming cost V 0 bases and J 5 bases, with 11 bases left between them. The CDR3 spans 14 residues. Germline V CDR1 and CDR2: SGHKS, YYEKEE (reference sequence). In nucleotides, the CDR3 is TGTGCCAGCAGCTTGGTCTCTGCGGAGGAGACCCAGTACTTC. Translating it yields CASSLVSAEETQYF.

The rearrangement links TRBV28 to TRBJ2-7; 7 bases are shared with TRBD2. V was clipped by 9 bases and J by 1 base; unmatched bases: 9. Germline V gene sequence: CDR1 MDHEN, CDR2 SYDVKM. This CDR3 is 14 amino acids long. The DNA of the CDR3 is TGTGCCAGTTGGGAGGGCAGTCTTTCCTACGAGCAGTACTTC. Amino acid sequence: CASWEGSLSYEQYF. Variable domain in full (rest from reference TRBV28 and TRBJ2-7): DVKVTQSSRYLVKRTGEKVFLECVQDMDHENMFWYRQDPGLGLRLIYFSYDVKMKEKGDIPEGYSVSREKKERFSLILESASTNQTSMYLCASWEGSLSYEQYFGPGTRLTVT.

V gene TRBV28 combines with J gene TRBJ1-2, with D perhaps TRBD1 (6 bases). CDR1 and CDR2 (germline): MDHEN, SYDVKM. Trimming shortened V by 3 bases and J by 2 bases, and 13 bases separated the two germline ends. The CDR3 has 15 residues. The CDR3 sequence is CASSFPHGTNYGYTF. In DNA form, the CDR3 reads TGTGCCAGCAGTTTCCCCCACGGGACAAACTATGGCTACACCTTC.

The rearrangement links TRBV5-1 to TRBJ2-2; perhaps TRBD2 as D (7 bases). Germline V gives CDR1 SGHRS, CDR2 YFSETQ. The CDR3 spans 15 residues. Trimming removed 4 bases from V and 3 bases from J, with 13 bases in between. CDR3 loop: CASSGGGGDTGELFF. The CDR3 DNA reads TGCGCCAGCAGCGGGGGCGGGGGAGACACCGGGGAGCTGTTTTTT.

This rearrangement joins TRBV2 to TRBJ1-5; TRBD1 aligns across 9 bases. Looked up from germline, CDR1 is SNHLY and CDR2 is FYNNEI. This CDR3 contains 15 residues. Losses at the gene ends were 4 bases for V and 0 bases for J; bases not matched to a gene: 1. CDR3 in amino acids: CASSGDRVSNQPQHF. In DNA, the CDR3 is TGTGCCAGCAGTGGGGACAGGGTTAGCAATCAGCCCCAGCATTTT.

V is TRBV3-1 (or the pseudogene TRBV3-2) and J is TRBJ1-2; the match to TRBD1 covers 12 bases. V dropped 5 bases and J dropped 4; count of bases not matched to a gene: 8. Germline V gene lookup returns CDR1 LGHDT and CDR2 YNNKEL (reference sequence). The CDR3 spans 16 residues. For the CDR3, the DNA is TGTGCCAGCAGCTACCGGGACAGGGGGCGCGGCTATGGCTACACCTTC. As protein: CASSYRDRGRGYGYTF.

V and J are TRBV29-1 and TRBJ2-3, with 7 bases fitting TRBD1. The germline gives CDR1 SQVTM, CDR2 ANQGSEA. The CDR3 is 14 amino acids. With 4 bases clipped from V and 3 bases from J, the junction kept 7 bases outside the gene matches. The chain's CDR3 is CSVARTGDTDTQYF. CDR3 nucleotide sequence: TGCAGCGTTGCTCGAACAGGGGATACAGATACGCAGTATTTT.

V is TRBV7-8 and J is TRBJ1-1, with unresolved D. Between the trimmed V and J ends, which lost 5 bases and 1 base, there was a span of 8 bases. This CDR3 contains 13 residues. Germline V gene data show CDR1 as SGHVS and CDR2 as FQNEAQ. CDR3 sequence (DNA): TGTGCCAGCAGCCCGTGGAGGAACACTGAAGCTTTCTTT. It specifies CASSPWRNTEAFF.

This rearrangement joins TRBV2 to TRBJ1-4, with D possibly TRBD1 on 5 matching bases. Germline CDR1 SNHLY, CDR2 FYNNEI. There are 14 residues in the CDR3. Trimming stripped 3 bases from V and 6 bases from J, with 11 bases between. CDR3 sequence (DNA): TGTGCCAGCAGTGAGGGGCAGGGTGATGAAAAACTGTTTTTT. It yields the protein CASSEGQGDEKLFF.

The chain is built from TRBV7-9 and TRBJ2-1; 8 bases align to TRBD1. The CDR3 sequence is 15 residues long. Trimming removed 5 bases from V and 10 bases from J; junction bases left unmatched: 13. Germline assignment: CDR1 SEHNR and CDR2 FQNEAQ (reference sequence). The DNA of the CDR3 is TGTGCCAGCAGCGACAGGGACAGGCCCTCGGGGGAGCAGTTCTTC. Translating it yields CASSDRDRPSGEQFF.

The chain has TRBV19 and TRBJ1-2; the D gene is possibly TRBD1 (6 bases). The CDR3 length is 13 residues. Germline CDR1 LNHDA, CDR2 SQIVND (reference sequence). V was clipped by 3 bases and J by 7 bases, with 12 bases between them. The CDR3 DNA follows: TGTGCCAGTAGTATGCAACAGGGAAGTGGCTACACCTTC. Protein sequence: CASSMQQGSGYTF.

V and J are TRBV21-1 and TRBJ1-2; the table's D call of TRBD1 was not tested on the DNA. TRBV21-1 is assigned pseudogene status. The CDR3 runs 16 residues. The CDR3 bases are TGTGCCAGCAGCAAAGAGGGGGCACATGGAGGCTATGGCTACACCTTC. Protein sequence: CASSKEGAHGGYGYTF.